This T cell receptor (beta chain) appears in the sequencing data of a study of T cells in Graves' hyperthyroidism and ophthalmopathy. Study information: The authors collected peripheral blood at initial diagnosis, before any treatment.

This clonotype was detected a few times. Ophthalmopathy patients had moderate-to-severe active disease, CAS ≥3, NOSPECS ≥4, and disease duration under 3 months. The study left out patients who had uncontrolled infection, other autoimmune disease, pregnancy or lactation. Authors of the study amplified TCR beta CDR3 regions from RNA transcripts. RT-PCR in the first round (using the HTBI primer set) targeted the TCR CDR3. MiXCR was run by TCRdb on the multiplex PCR reads, yielding one entry per CDR3 protein. Here the sample spans 300,000 to 500,000 distinct CDR3 sequences, over 13% being singletons. The receptor was isolated from a man aged 45-65 years with Graves' ophthalmopathy. Sequencing was carried out using blood.

The CDR3 DNA follows: TGTGCCAGCAGCTTAGATGCGGGGATTCAGCCCCAGCATTTT. Translation: CASSLDAGIQPQHF. This chain links TRBV7-9 with TRBJ1-5; D not resolved. The CDR3 sequence is 14 residues long. The ends were cut back, 1 base at V and 6 bases at J, with 10 bases in the middle. Germline CDR1 is SEHNR and CDR2 is FQNEAQ (reference sequence).